These 15 T cell receptor beta chains were sequenced from one sample in a study of siplizumab effects on memory and regulatory T cells. The protocol was immunoSEQ multiplex PCR, while the TCRdb copy is restricted to in-frame clones and leaves out a portion. The sample yields under 85,000 clones, around 90% seen once. The sequencing sample was made of Tregs sorted from blood. The receptors here all came from a human donor in good health.

The chain is built from TRBV6-4 and TRBJ1-1; possibly TRBD1 for D (6 bases). Deletions cut 4 bases from V and 1 base from J, with 25 bases between. The CDR3 is made up of 19 amino acids. Germline V gene lookup returns CDR1 MRHNA and CDR2 SNTAGT. The CDR3 DNA is TGTGCCAGCAGTGCGCCCTCGGCGCCGACAGGAGAGTCGAACACTGAAGCTTTCTTT. This sequence encodes CASSAPSAPTGESNTEAFF.

This chain uses TRBV7-9 with TRBJ1-5; D is perhaps TRBD1 (6 bases). The CDR3 spans 13 residues. Germline assignment: CDR1 SEHNR and CDR2 FQNEAQ (reference sequence). V lost 2 bases and J lost 5, with 7 bases in between. For the CDR3, the DNA is TGTGCCAGCAGCTTAACAGGGTATCAGCCCCAGCATTTT. It codes for CASSLTGYQPQHF.

The chain carries TRBV5-4 and TRBJ2-2; the match to TRBD2 covers 8 bases. Trimming at V came to 5 bases and at J to 7 bases, leaving 13 bases not matched to a gene. The CDR3 totals 16 residues. Germline lookup yields CDR1 SGHNT and CDR2 YYREEE (reference sequence). CDR3 DNA: TGTGCCAGCAGTACCGCCGGGACTAGATTGGGCGGGGAGCTGTTTTTT. Its translation is CASSTAGTRLGGELFF.

The chain links TRBV9 to TRBJ2-2; possibly TRBD1 for D (5 bases). V was clipped by 5 bases and J by 7 bases, with 12 bases between them. This CDR3 is built from 13 residues. Germline V gene lookup returns CDR1 SGDLS and CDR2 YYNGEE. The DNA of the CDR3 is TGTGCCAGCAGTGTCCAGGGATTCGGGGAGCTGTTTTTT. It encodes CASSVQGFGELFF.

The chain employs TRBV7-3 and TRBJ2-1, with D perhaps TRBD2 (5 bases). The V gene lost 5 bases and the J gene lost 6 bases, with 11 bases spanning the gap. The CDR3 spans 13 residues. CDR1 and CDR2 from the germline V gene are SGHTA and FQGTGA. CDR3 protein: CASSLRRGNEQFF. CDR3 nucleotides: TGTGCCAGCAGCCTTCGACGGGGCAATGAGCAGTTCTTC.

The chain has TRBV6-5 and TRBJ2-1; 8 nucleotides align to TRBD2. J gave up 8 bases and V 5 bases, and 11 bases lay outside the gene matches. The CDR3 has 15 amino acids. The germline V gene encodes CDR1 MNHEY and CDR2 SVGAGI. As DNA, the CDR3 is TGTGCCAGCAGTAAAAGCGGGAGCGGTCTATATGAGCAGTTCTTC. Encoded protein: CASSKSGSGLYEQFF.

This clone has just a few counts. This chain connects TRBV2 to TRBJ1-1; D call uncertain. With 7 bases removed from V and 0 bases from J, the gap between germline ends came to 9 bases. The germline CDR1 and CDR2 sequences are SNHLY and FYNNEI. The CDR3 length is 13 residues. The CDR3 DNA is TGTGCCAGCATTCAGATTCTGAACACTGAAGCTTTCTTT. It specifies CASIQILNTEAFF.

The V and J genes are TRBV9 and TRBJ2-1, with 7 bases fitting TRBD2. Germline values: CDR1 SGDLS, CDR2 YYNGEE. The junction had 15 bases not matched to a gene; V was cut back by 3 bases and J by 0 bases. The CDR3 loop spans 19 amino acids. CDR3 coding DNA: TGTGCCAGCAGCGGGGGGGACGGTAGCGGGCCATTCTCCTACAATGAGCAGTTCTTC. This encodes CASSGGDGSGPFSYNEQFF.

This clone was counted between two and nine times. The V gene is TRBV19, the J gene TRBJ2-7; weak D call: TRBD1 (5 bases). There are 15 residues in the CDR3. The ends were cut back, 5 bases at V and 3 bases at J, with 17 bases in the middle. CDR1 and CDR2 from the germline V gene are LNHDA and SQIVND (reference sequence). The CDR3 DNA sequence: TGTGCCAGTAGTCCTTCAGGGCACCGCTACTACGAGCAGTACTTC. Translated, it gives CASSPSGHRYYEQYF.

V gene TRBV4-2 combines with J gene TRBJ1-2; D not certain. CDR1 LGHNA and CDR2 YNFKEQ come from the germline V gene. The CDR3 runs to 13 residues. Trimming took off 4 bases at V and 7 bases at J, with 13 bases between the two ends. The CDR3: CASSLSNLGGYTF. The CDR3 DNA reads as TGTGCCAGCAGCCTTTCCAATTTAGGTGGCTACACCTTC.

This clone has a single count. The V and J genes are TRBV5-4 and TRBJ2-2; D may be TRBD1 (6 bases). Germline V gene sequence: CDR1 SGHNT, CDR2 YYREEE (reference sequence). This CDR3 has 15 residues. Trimming removed 1 base at V and 6 bases at J, with 13 bases between. DNA for the CDR3: TGTGCCAGCAGCTTGTCGTCAGGGGTCTCCGGGGAGCTGTTTTTT. It yields the protein CASSLSSGVSGELFF.

The V call is TRBV19, the J call TRBJ2-6; no firm D call. The CDR3 totals 13 residues. The V gene's germline CDR1 is LNHDA and CDR2 SQIVND (reference sequence). Trimming took 4 bases from V and 0 from J, leaving 1 base between them. CDR3 DNA sequence: TGTGCCAGTAGTAGCTCTGGGGCCAACGTCCTGACTTTC. Amino acid sequence: CASSSSGANVLTF. The variable domain in full, completed from reference TRBV19 and TRBJ2-6, reads DGGITQSPKYLFRKEGQNVTLSCEQNLNHDAMYWYRQDPGQGLRLIYYSQIVNDFQKGDIAEGYSVSREKKESFPLTVTSAQKNPTAFYLCASSSSGANVLTFGAGSRLTVL.

The genes are TRBV6-5 and TRBJ2-2; 8 nucleotides align to TRBD1. The trim removed 5 bases at V and 4 bases at J, leaving 6 bases unmatched. This CDR3 has 15 residues. CDR1 and CDR2 from the germline V gene are MNHEY and SVGAGI. Here the CDR3 reads CASSKDRAITGELFF. CDR3 DNA sequence: TGTGCCAGCAGTAAGGACAGGGCGATCACCGGGGAGCTGTTTTTT.

This chain connects TRBV7-8 to TRBJ2-2, with 12 bases aligning to TRBD2. The trim removed 6 bases at V and 8 bases at J, leaving 7 bases unmatched. From germline, CDR1 is SGHVS and CDR2 FQNEAQ. The length of the CDR3 is 15 residues. The CDR3: CASRERLAGVGELFF. The DNA of the CDR3 is TGTGCCAGCAGGGAAAGACTAGCGGGAGTGGGGGAGCTGTTTTTT.

The chain joins TRBV6-5 to TRBJ1-4; perhaps TRBD1 as D (5 bases). V was pared by 5 bases and J by 2 bases, with 12 bases between. The CDR3 contains 15 residues. The germline V gene has CDR1 MNHEY and CDR2 SVGAGI. CDR3 loop: CASSPLGVTNEKLFF. For the CDR3, the DNA is TGTGCCAGCAGTCCCTTAGGGGTGACTAATGAAAAACTGTTTTTT.